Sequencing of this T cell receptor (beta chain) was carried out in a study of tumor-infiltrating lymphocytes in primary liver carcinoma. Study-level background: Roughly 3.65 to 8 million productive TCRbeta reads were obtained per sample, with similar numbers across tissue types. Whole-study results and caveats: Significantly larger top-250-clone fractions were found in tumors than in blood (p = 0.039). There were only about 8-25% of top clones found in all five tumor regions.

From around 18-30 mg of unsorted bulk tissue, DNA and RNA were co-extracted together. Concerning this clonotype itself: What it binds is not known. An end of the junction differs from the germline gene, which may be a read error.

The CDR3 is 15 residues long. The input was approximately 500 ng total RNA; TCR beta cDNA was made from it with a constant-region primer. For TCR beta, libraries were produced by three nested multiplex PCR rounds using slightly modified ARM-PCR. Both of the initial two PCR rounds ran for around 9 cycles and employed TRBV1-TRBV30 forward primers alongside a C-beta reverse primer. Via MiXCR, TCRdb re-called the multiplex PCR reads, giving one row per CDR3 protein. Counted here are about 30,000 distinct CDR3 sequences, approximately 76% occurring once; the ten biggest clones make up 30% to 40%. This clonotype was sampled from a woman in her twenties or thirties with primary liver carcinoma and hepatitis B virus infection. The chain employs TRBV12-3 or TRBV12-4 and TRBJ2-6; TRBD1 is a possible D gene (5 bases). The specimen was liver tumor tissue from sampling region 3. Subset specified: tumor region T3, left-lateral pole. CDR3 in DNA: TGTGCCAGCAGTTTACGGAGACCTGGGGCCAACGTACTGACTTTC. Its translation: CASSLRRPGANVLTF.